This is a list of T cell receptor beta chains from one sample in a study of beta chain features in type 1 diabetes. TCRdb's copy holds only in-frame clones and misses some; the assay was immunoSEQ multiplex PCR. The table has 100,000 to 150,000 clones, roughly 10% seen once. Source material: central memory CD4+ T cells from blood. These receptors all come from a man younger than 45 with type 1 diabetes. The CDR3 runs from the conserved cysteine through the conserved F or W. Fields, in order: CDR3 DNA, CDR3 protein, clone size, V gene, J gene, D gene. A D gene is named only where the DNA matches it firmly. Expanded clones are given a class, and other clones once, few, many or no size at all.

DNA: TGTGCCACCAGCAGAGAGGTGGGGGCGGGTGAGCAGTACTTC
CDR3: CATSREVGAGEQYF
size: NA
V: TRBV15
J: TRBJ2-7
D: NA

DNA: TGTGCCAGCAGCGTAGGGGCGGCGGGGGGATCCGAACGGGAGACCCAGTACTTC
CDR3: CASSVGAAGGSERETQYF
size: NA
V: TRBV9
J: TRBJ2-5
D: TRBD2

DNA: TGTGCCAGCAGCCCCCAAGCCGACAGCTACGAGCAGTACTTC
CDR3: CASSPQADSYEQYF
size: few
V: TRBV9
J: TRBJ2-7
D: NA

DNA: TGTGCCAGCAGCTATACAGGGGGCGCGGTGAGACAGCCCCAGCATTTT
CDR3: CASSYTGGAVRQPQHF
size: few
V: TRBV5-4
J: TRBJ1-5
D: TRBD1

DNA: TGTGCCAGCAGCCCGCAGTGGGGGGAAGGAAACACCGGGGAGCTGTTTTTT
CDR3: CASSPQWGEGNTGELFF
size: NA
V: TRBV5-4
J: TRBJ2-2
D: NA

DNA: TGTGCCAGCAGCTTAGGGCAGGGTGAGACCCAGTACTTC
CDR3: CASSLGQGETQYF
size: NA
V: TRBV11-2
J: TRBJ2-5
D: NA

DNA: TGTGCCAGCAGCAAAGGGCAGGGTGTGGACACTGAAGCTTTCTTT
CDR3: CASSKGQGVDTEAFF
size: NA
V: TRBV21-1
J: TRBJ1-1
D: NA

DNA: TGTGCCAGCTCACCAGAAATGGCGGCCAGAGGGACCCAGTACTTC
CDR3: CASSPEMAARGTQYF
size: few
V: TRBV18
J: TRBJ2-5
D: NA

DNA: TGTGCCAGCAGCCCTGGGGGGACTAAAGAGACCCAGTACTTC
CDR3: CASSPGGTKETQYF
size: few
V: TRBV7-2
J: TRBJ2-5
D: TRBD2

DNA: TGTGCCAGCAGCTTAGCTGCAGGGGAAGAGACCCAGTACTTC
CDR3: CASSLAAGEETQYF
size: many
V: TRBV7-9
J: TRBJ2-5
D: NA

DNA: TGTGCCTGGAGTGTACAGCATAGCAATCAGCCCCAGCATTTT
CDR3: CAWSVQHSNQPQHF
size: few
V: TRBV30
J: TRBJ1-5
D: NA

DNA: TGCGCCAGCAGACCAGGGTTGGGCACCGGGGAGCTGTTTTTT
CDR3: CASRPGLGTGELFF
size: NA
V: TRBV5-1
J: TRBJ2-2
D: NA

DNA: TGTGCCAGCAGTTTATCGATGGGAGGTAGCACAGATACGCAGTATTTT
CDR3: CASSLSMGGSTDTQYF
size: few
V: TRBV27
J: TRBJ2-3
D: NA

DNA: TGTGCCAGCACCCCACCCGCGGGAACCACCGGGGAGCTGTTTTTT
CDR3: CASTPPAGTTGELFF
size: NA
V: TRBV7-9
J: TRBJ2-2
D: NA

DNA: TGTGCCAGCAGCTTAACGAGTCCTGGGGCCAACGTCCTGACTTTC
CDR3: CASSLTSPGANVLTF
size: NA
V: TRBV7-3
J: TRBJ2-6
D: NA

DNA: TGCACCAGCAGCCAAGAAACACCTGAAGCTTTCTTT
CDR3: CTSSQETPEAFF
size: NA
V: TRBV1
J: TRBJ1-1
D: NA

DNA: TGTGCCACCAGCAGAGGGTCGGGTGTGGAGACCCAGTACTTC
CDR3: CATSRGSGVETQYF
size: few
V: TRBV15
J: TRBJ2-5
D: NA

DNA: TGTGCCAGCGCCGGACAGGGGGCGGGGGACTATGGCTACACCTTC
CDR3: CASAGQGAGDYGYTF
size: few
V: TRBV6-5
J: TRBJ1-2
D: TRBD1

DNA: TGTGCCAGCAGCTTAGGCGGGAATTCACCCCTCCACTTT
CDR3: CASSLGGNSPLHF
size: few
V: TRBV7-2
J: TRBJ1-6
D: NA

DNA: TGTGCCAGCAGCCCCGGACTGGCTTACACTGAAGCTTTCTTT
CDR3: CASSPGLAYTEAFF
size: few
V: TRBV7-9
J: TRBJ1-1
D: NA

DNA: TGTGCCAGCACCGGGACTAGTGCATACAATGAGCAGTTCTTC
CDR3: CASTGTSAYNEQFF
size: NA
V: TRBV2
J: TRBJ2-1
D: TRBD2

DNA: TGTGCCAGAGGTCGGGGATCCTACGAGCAGTACTTC
CDR3: CARGRGSYEQYF
size: few
V: TRBV2
J: TRBJ2-7
D: NA

DNA: TGTGCCAGTAGTACTGGACAGGGGGCCGGCTCCTACAATGAGCAGTTCTTC
CDR3: CASSTGQGAGSYNEQFF
size: NA
V: TRBV19
J: TRBJ2-1
D: TRBD1

DNA: TGTGCCAGCTCACCGAGGGAAGTTAGCGGGGGGGCCGTTCATGAGCAGTTCTTC
CDR3: CASSPREVSGGAVHEQFF
size: NA
V: TRBV18
J: TRBJ2-1
D: TRBD2

DNA: TGTGCCAGCAGCCCTAGACAGGGGGCATCTGGAAACACCATATATTTT
CDR3: CASSPRQGASGNTIYF
size: NA
V: TRBV7-2
J: TRBJ1-3
D: TRBD1

DNA: TGTGCCAGCAGTTCCTCGACTAGCGGGGGGAATGAGCAGTTCTTC
CDR3: CASSSSTSGGNEQFF
size: NA
V: TRBV27
J: TRBJ2-1
D: TRBD2

DNA: TGCGCCAGCAGCCAAGAGTATGGGGCTCTTAATGAAAAACTGTTTTTT
CDR3: CASSQEYGALNEKLFF
size: NA
V: TRBV4-3
J: TRBJ1-4
D: NA

DNA: TGTGCCAGCAGCTTAAGGACAGGGGTCGAGCAGTACTTC
CDR3: CASSLRTGVEQYF
size: NA
V: TRBV9
J: TRBJ2-7
D: TRBD1

DNA: TGTGCCAGCAGTGCGACCTCGACATCTCCCCAGCATTTT
CDR3: CASSATSTSPQHF
size: few
V: TRBV28
J: TRBJ1-5
D: NA

DNA: TGCGCCAGCACGCGGACAGGGACTAACTATGGCTACACCTTC
CDR3: CASTRTGTNYGYTF
size: NA
V: TRBV5-1
J: TRBJ1-2
D: TRBD1

DNA: TGCGCCAGCAGCTTACTCGGGACTAGCGGGGGAGATACGCAGTATTTT
CDR3: CASSLLGTSGGDTQYF
size: few
V: TRBV5-1
J: TRBJ2-3
D: TRBD2

DNA: TGTGCCATCAGTGAGGGAATCAGGGGAGGCAATCAGCCCCAGCATTTT
CDR3: CAISEGIRGGNQPQHF
size: NA
V: TRBV10-3
J: TRBJ1-5
D: NA

DNA: TGTGCCAGCAGCACCCGGGACAACTACGAGCAGTACTTC
CDR3: CASSTRDNYEQYF
size: NA
V: TRBV7-2
J: TRBJ2-7
D: NA

DNA: TGTGCCAGCAGTGATCGGGATCAGCCCCAGCATTTT
CDR3: CASSDRDQPQHF
size: NA
V: TRBV2
J: TRBJ1-5
D: NA

DNA: TGTGCCAGCTCACCACGGGGGGAGACTGAAGCTTTCTTT
CDR3: CASSPRGETEAFF
size: few
V: TRBV18
J: TRBJ1-1
D: NA

DNA: TGTGCCAGCAGACGGACAGGGGGCGATAAGCTGTTTTTT
CDR3: CASRRTGGDKLFF
size: few
V: TRBV25-1
J: TRBJ2-2
D: TRBD1

DNA: TGTGCCAGCAGCCCCCTGGGGACAGGGGTGGAAGAGCAGTACTTC
CDR3: CASSPLGTGVEEQYF
size: NA
V: TRBV7-6
J: TRBJ2-7
D: TRBD1

DNA: TGTGCCAGCAGCTTAACGGGACAGGGGGCCGGAAACACCATATATTTT
CDR3: CASSLTGQGAGNTIYF
size: NA
V: TRBV7-3
J: TRBJ1-3
D: TRBD1

DNA: TGTGCCAGCAGCTTAAGTCTCGGAGAGACCCAGTACTTC
CDR3: CASSLSLGETQYF
size: many
V: TRBV7-3
J: TRBJ2-5
D: NA

DNA: TGTGCCAGTATTAGTGTAGGGTCGATCCAACAGGCTGAAGCTTTCTTT
CDR3: CASISVGSIQQAEAFF
size: NA
V: TRBV19
J: TRBJ1-1
D: NA

DNA: TGTGCCAGCAGCTTGGAGCTAGCTACTAACACAGATACGCAGTATTTT
CDR3: CASSLELATNTDTQYF
size: few
V: TRBV5-4
J: TRBJ2-3
D: NA

DNA: TGCGCCAGCAGCCAAGATTCAAGCGGGGGGGCGGGAAAGGAGTTCTTC
CDR3: CASSQDSSGGAGKEFF
size: NA
V: TRBV4-1
J: TRBJ2-1
D: TRBD2

DNA: TGCGCCAGCAGCCTGTGGGGGGAAGAGACCCAGTACTTC
CDR3: CASSLWGEETQYF
size: NA
V: TRBV5-1
J: TRBJ2-5
D: NA

DNA: TGTGCCAGCACGGGGGGATGGAGCACAGATACGCAGTATTTT
CDR3: CASTGGWSTDTQYF
size: many
V: TRBV6-6
J: TRBJ2-3
D: TRBD2

DNA: TGTGCCTGGAGTGTACGAGGTTTCGGAGCGGGGGGGCCGTACCAAGAGACCCAGTACTTC
CDR3: CAWSVRGFGAGGPYQETQYF
size: NA
V: TRBV30
J: TRBJ2-5
D: TRBD2

DNA: TGCGCCAGCAGCCCATCTGGGGCCAACGTCCTGACTTTC
CDR3: CASSPSGANVLTF
size: NA
V: TRBV10-1
J: TRBJ2-6
D: NA

DNA: TGCGCCAGCAGCCAATCCACTAGCGGGGGGCAAGAGACCCAGTACTTC
CDR3: CASSQSTSGGQETQYF
size: NA
V: TRBV4-1
J: TRBJ2-5
D: TRBD2

DNA: TGTGCCAGCAGCTTAGCGTTCCACAGGGGGCGTCTGAATGAGCAGTTCTTC
CDR3: CASSLAFHRGRLNEQFF
size: few
V: TRBV7-8
J: TRBJ2-1
D: TRBD1